This TCR beta chain came from a study of blood T cell repertoires in COVID-19. Study summary: COVID-19 samples from acute and convalescent phases originated in the United States, Italy and Spain. Sources were T cells, B-cell-depleted T cells, or PBMCs; the material itself was cDNA or gDNA.

Per the original data handling: Reference gene primer amplification yielded estimated nucleated cell counts. Measured with immunoSEQ multiplex PCR; TCRdb has only the in-frame clones, and not every one. The V and J calls and clone size were taken over from that table, and D and trimming were inferred from the DNA. The top ten clones hold roughly 4.3% of a sample with about 91,000 clones, roughly nine tenths of them seen once. The V end was cut by 5 bases, the J end by 2 bases, with 8 bases between. This CDR3 contains 12 residues. CDR1 is SGHRS, CDR2 YFSETQ, per germline. The genes are TRBV5-1 and TRBJ2-7, with D tentatively TRBD1 (5 bases). The sequencing sample was made of peripheral blood. The clonotype was recovered from a man between 65 and 85 years old with acute or convalescent COVID-19. The CDR3 sequence: CASSPDTYEQYF. CDR3 nucleotide sequence: TGCGCCAGCAGTCCGGACACCTACGAGCAGTACTTC.